A single sample is the source of the 18 T cell receptor beta chains below, sequenced in a study of CD8 T cells in ankylosing spondylitis. MiXCR, run by TCRdb on the 5' RACE reads, gives a single entry per CDR3 protein. The sample holds 250,000 or so distinct CDR3 sequences; 20% to 30% are singletons and the top ten take over 0.55%. Sequencing input: blood, either unsorted or a sorted T cell fraction (not recorded which). These receptors all stem from a male donor with ankylosing spondylitis or in good health (not recorded which).

This clonotype was observed a handful of times. The chain employs TRBV20-1 and TRBJ1-3, with D perhaps TRBD1 (6 bases). The CDR3 runs to 16 residues. The V gene lost 1 base and the J gene lost 3 bases, with 16 bases spanning the gap. Germline loops: CDR1 DFQATT, CDR2 SNEGSKA (reference sequence). CDR3 region: CSARAQGGVRGNTIYF. The CDR3 DNA reads TGCAGTGCTAGAGCACAAGGGGGGGTTCGTGGAAACACCATATATTTT.

The sample holds many counts of this clonotype. This chain links TRBV7-8 with TRBJ2-1; 10 bases align to TRBD2. The junction had 5 bases not matched to a gene; V was cut back by 2 bases and J by 7 bases. The germline gives CDR1 SGHVS, CDR2 FQNEAQ. The CDR3 sequence is 15 residues long. CDR3 residues: CASSLRSSGGNEQFF. The CDR3 bases are TGTGCCAGCAGCTTAAGGTCTAGCGGGGGTAATGAGCAGTTCTTC.

This clonotype came up many times. The V and J genes are TRBV18 and TRBJ2-5; a possible D gene is TRBD1 (5 bases). Trimming shortened V by 2 bases and J by 1 base, and 11 bases separated the two germline ends. This CDR3 region has 15 residues. Germline V gene sequence: CDR1 KGHSH, CDR2 LQKENI. The CDR3 loop reads CASSPNVDSQETQYF. The CDR3 DNA follows: TGTGCCAGCTCACCAAATGTTGACAGCCAAGAGACCCAGTACTTC.

The V gene is TRBV20-1, the J gene TRBJ2-1, with D tentatively TRBD2 (5 bases). The CDR3 runs to 11 residues. Germline CDR1 and CDR2: DFQATT and SNEGSKA (reference sequence). The CDR3 loop is CSVANYNEQFF. CDR3 bases: TGCAGCGTAGCGAACTACAATGAGCAGTTCTTC.

The chain couples TRBV20-1 to TRBJ2-5; TRBD2 matches at 9 bases. This CDR3 comprises 13 residues. Germline trimming cut 5 bases from V and 2 bases from J; bases unmatched to any gene: 3. Germline CDR1 DFQATT, CDR2 SNEGSKA (reference sequence). The CDR3 sequence: CSAGGGVQETQYF. DNA for the CDR3: TGCAGTGCTGGCGGGGGGGTACAAGAGACCCAGTACTTC.

This clonotype was recorded at least ten times. The rearrangement links TRBV7-9 to TRBJ2-3, with a possible D match to TRBD2 (6 bases). This CDR3 region has 14 residues. Germline V gene sequence: CDR1 SEHNR, CDR2 FQNEAQ (reference sequence). The V gene lost 5 bases and the J gene lost 6 bases, with 15 bases spanning the gap. CDR3 DNA: TGTGCCAGCAGCCTCGGACACAGCGGGGATACGCAGTATTTT. Encoded protein: CASSLGHSGDTQYF.

This sequence joins TRBV6-5 and TRBJ2-7, with 8 positions matching TRBD1. The CDR3 sequence is 15 residues long. J gave up 6 bases and V 0 bases, and 7 bases lay outside the gene matches. Germline CDR1 and CDR2: MNHEY and SVGAGI. The CDR3 sequence: CASSYSMDRVSEQYF. The CDR3 DNA reads as TGTGCCAGCAGTTACTCTATGGACAGGGTATCCGAGCAGTACTTC.

This chain connects TRBV20-1 to TRBJ1-6, with unresolved D. Germline V CDR1 and CDR2: DFQATT, SNEGSKA (reference sequence). The ends were cut back, 3 bases at V and 7 bases at J, with 19 bases in the middle. CDR3 length equals 16 residues. The CDR3 nucleotides are TGCAGTGCTAGGAGCGGGGTTGACTGGGTGAATTCACCCCTCCACTTT. This gives the protein CSARSGVDWVNSPLHF.

This clonotype was observed once. The V gene is TRBV20-1, the J gene TRBJ2-5, with TRBD1 matching 10 bases. This CDR3 contains 14 residues. V lost 6 bases, J lost 2 bases, and 6 bases stayed unmatched. Germline V gene sequence: CDR1 DFQATT, CDR2 SNEGSKA (reference sequence). Here the CDR3 reads CSAKTGGLQETQYF. The CDR3 DNA follows: TGCAGTGCCAAGACAGGGGGCTTGCAAGAGACCCAGTACTTC.

The V and J genes are TRBV20-1 and TRBJ1-1, with 7 nucleotides matching TRBD1. The V segment lost 0 bases and the J segment 1 base; nucleotides outside the gene matches: 8. This CDR3 is 16 amino acids long. Germline V gene data show CDR1 as DFQATT and CDR2 as SNEGSKA (reference sequence). The DNA of the CDR3 is TGCAGTGCTAGAGATCTACCTCGACAGGGGAACACTGAAGCTTTCTTT. It encodes CSARDLPRQGNTEAFF.

This clonotype was detected only a few times. V is TRBV5-1 and J is TRBJ2-1; TRBD2 aligns across 8 bases. Germline CDR1 SGHRS, CDR2 YFSETQ. The CDR3 covers 17 residues. V trimming: 2 bases; J trimming: 1 base; junction bases outside the gene matches: 8. This chain's CDR3 is CASSLGSGGLSYNEQFF. The DNA of the CDR3 is TGCGCCAGCAGCTTAGGGAGCGGGGGACTTTCCTACAATGAGCAGTTCTTC.

The J gene is TRBJ2-3, the V gene TRBV20-1; 12 bases map to TRBD1. The CDR3 extends over 15 amino acids. With V trimmed by 5 bases and J by 2 bases, 5 bases remained unmatched. CDR1 DFQATT and CDR2 SNEGSKA come from the germline V gene (reference sequence). The CDR3, as DNA: TGCAGTGCTGGGACAGGGGGCGCGTCCACAGATACGCAGTATTTT. Its translation is CSAGTGGASTDTQYF.

The V and J genes are TRBV20-1 and TRBJ2-1, with TRBD2 identical over 14 bases. The CDR3 has 17 residues. The V segment lost 1 base and the J segment 6 bases; nucleotides outside the gene matches: 8. Germline V CDR1 and CDR2: DFQATT, SNEGSKA (reference sequence). The CDR3 loop reads CSARVGGGLAGGNEQFF. The DNA of the CDR3 is TGCAGTGCTAGAGTGGGTGGCGGACTAGCGGGGGGCAATGAGCAGTTCTTC.

Ten or more counts support this clonotype. V and J are TRBV12-3 or TRBV12-4 and TRBJ2-7; D assignment may be TRBD1 or TRBD2 (5 bases each). Trimming shortened V by 5 bases and J by 2 bases, and 13 bases separated the two germline ends. This CDR3 is 14 amino acids long. CDR3 protein: CASSVGVSAYEQYF. The DNA of the CDR3 is TGTGCCAGCAGTGTGGGGGTCAGCGCCTACGAGCAGTACTTC.

At least ten counts were recorded for this clonotype. CDR3 sequence (DNA): TGCAGTGCTCAGCCCGACAGGGGGCCTTACGAGCAGTACTTC. Encoded protein: CSAQPDRGPYEQYF. The chain has TRBV20-1 and TRBJ2-7; 10 bases map to TRBD1. Looked up from germline, CDR1 is DFQATT and CDR2 is SNEGSKA (reference sequence). The CDR3 is 14 amino acids. Trimming cost V 5 bases and J 4 bases; bases outside gene matches: 8.

This clonotype was observed a few times. The V call is TRBV20-1, the J call TRBJ1-6, with D uncertain. Per the germline V gene, CDR1 is DFQATT and CDR2 is SNEGSKA (reference sequence). V shed 7 bases and J shed 7 bases, with 11 bases lying between them. This CDR3 contains 12 residues. The CDR3 is CSVRGLNSPLHF. Written as DNA, the CDR3 is TGCAGTGTCCGGGGATTAAATTCACCCCTCCACTTT.

The rearrangement joins TRBV6-1 to TRBJ2-2; D may correspond to TRBD1 or TRBD2 (6 bases each). This CDR3 has 16 residues. Germline lookup yields CDR1 MNHNS and CDR2 SASEGT. V was clipped by 9 bases and J by 2 bases, with 19 bases between them. The CDR3 sequence is CASTRLGGGNTGELFF. The CDR3 DNA follows: TGTGCCAGTACCAGGCTTGGAGGGGGTAACACCGGGGAGCTGTTTTTT.

In its sample, this clonotype was seen many times. The chain links TRBV7-9 to TRBJ2-5; no reliable D call. The CDR3 length is 14 residues. Trimming pared 2 bases from V and 1 base from J, leaving 8 bases between. In germline, CDR1 is SEHNR, CDR2 FQNEAQ (reference sequence). The CDR3 DNA sequence: TGTGCCAGCAGCTTACCGTCCGTCCAAGAGACCCAGTACTTC. Protein: CASSLPSVQETQYF.